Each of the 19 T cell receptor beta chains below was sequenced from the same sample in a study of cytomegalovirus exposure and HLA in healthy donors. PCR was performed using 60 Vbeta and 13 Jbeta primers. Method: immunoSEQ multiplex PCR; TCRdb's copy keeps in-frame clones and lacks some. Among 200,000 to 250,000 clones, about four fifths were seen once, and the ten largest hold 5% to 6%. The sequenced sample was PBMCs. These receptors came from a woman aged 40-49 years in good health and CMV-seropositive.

The CDR3 sequence: CASSLRATGISIYGYTF. In DNA, the CDR3 is TGTGCCAGCAGCCTACGAGCGACAGGGATATCCATCTATGGCTACACCTTC. This rearrangement joins TRBV9 to TRBJ1-2; 7 positions match TRBD1. Germline loops: CDR1 SGDLS, CDR2 YYNGEE. This CDR3 has 17 residues. V was clipped by 4 bases and J by 4 bases; unmatched bases: 16.

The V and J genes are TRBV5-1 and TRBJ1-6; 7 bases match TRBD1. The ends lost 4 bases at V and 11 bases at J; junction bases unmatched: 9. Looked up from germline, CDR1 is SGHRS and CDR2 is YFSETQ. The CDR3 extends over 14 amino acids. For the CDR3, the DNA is TGCGCCAGCAGCCCCGGGACAGACGCGGCACCCCTCCACTTT. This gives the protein CASSPGTDAAPLHF.

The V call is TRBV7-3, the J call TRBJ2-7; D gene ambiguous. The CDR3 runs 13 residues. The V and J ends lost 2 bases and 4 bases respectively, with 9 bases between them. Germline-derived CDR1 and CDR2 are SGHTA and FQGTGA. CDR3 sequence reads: CASSLQPLYEQYF. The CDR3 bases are TGTGCCAGCAGCTTACAACCCCTATACGAGCAGTACTTC.

CDR3 residues: CASSLRASFSDEQFF. For the CDR3, the DNA is TGTGCCAGCAGCTTGAGGGCTAGTTTTAGCGATGAGCAGTTCTTC. The chain joins TRBV7-8 to TRBJ2-1; D may be TRBD2 (5 bases). Germline V gives CDR1 SGHVS, CDR2 FQNEAQ. V shed 3 bases and J shed 8 bases, with 17 bases lying between them. There are 15 residues in the CDR3.

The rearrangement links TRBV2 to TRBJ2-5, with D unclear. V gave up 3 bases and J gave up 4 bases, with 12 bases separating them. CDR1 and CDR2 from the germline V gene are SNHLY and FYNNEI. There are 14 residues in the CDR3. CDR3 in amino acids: CASSDPNSRETQYF. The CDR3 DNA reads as TGTGCCAGCAGTGACCCGAACAGCCGAGAGACCCAGTACTTC. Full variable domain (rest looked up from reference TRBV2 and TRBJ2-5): EPEVTQTPSHQVTQMGQEVILRCVPISNHLYFYWYRQILGQKVEFLVSFYNNEISEKSEIFDDQFSVERPDGSNFTLKIRSTKLEDSAMYFCASSDPNSRETQYFGPGTRLLVL.

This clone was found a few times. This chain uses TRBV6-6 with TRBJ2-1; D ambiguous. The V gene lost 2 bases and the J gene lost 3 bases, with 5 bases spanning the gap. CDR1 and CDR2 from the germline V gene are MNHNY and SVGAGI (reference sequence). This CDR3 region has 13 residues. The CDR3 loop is CASSYLVYNEQFF. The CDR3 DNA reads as TGTGCCAGCAGTTACCTAGTCTACAATGAGCAGTTCTTC.

The CDR3 is CASSWDFNTEAFF. The CDR3 nucleotides read TGTGCCAGCAGCTGGGACTTTAACACTGAAGCTTTCTTT. The chain has TRBV7-9 and TRBJ1-1; TRBD1 might be the D (5 bases). CDR1 SEHNR and CDR2 FQNEAQ come from the germline V gene (reference sequence). Trimming left V 4 bases short and J 2 bases short, with 8 bases between. The CDR3 runs to 13 residues.

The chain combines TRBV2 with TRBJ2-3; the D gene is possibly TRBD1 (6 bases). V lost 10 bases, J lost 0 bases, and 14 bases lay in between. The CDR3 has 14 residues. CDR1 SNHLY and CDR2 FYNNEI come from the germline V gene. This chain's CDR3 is CATLTGLSTDTQYF. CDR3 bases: TGTGCCACCCTGACAGGTCTCAGCACAGATACGCAGTATTTT.

CDR3 in amino acids: CSVDSQGNTEAFF. The CDR3 region has the DNA TGCAGCGTTGACTCACAGGGGAACACTGAAGCTTTCTTT. The chain carries TRBV29-1 and TRBJ1-1; perhaps TRBD1 as D (6 bases). The V end lost 3 bases, the J end lost 1 base, and 9 bases lay between the germline ends. CDR1 SQVTM and CDR2 ANQGSEA come from the germline V gene. This CDR3 has 13 residues. Full variable domain (outside the CDR3, taken from reference TRBV29-1 and TRBJ1-1): SAVISQKPSRDICQRGTSLTIQCQVDSQVTMMFWYRQQPGQSLTLIATANQGSEATYESGFVIDKFPISRPNLTFSTLTVSNMSPEDSSIYLCSVDSQGNTEAFFGQGTRLTVV.

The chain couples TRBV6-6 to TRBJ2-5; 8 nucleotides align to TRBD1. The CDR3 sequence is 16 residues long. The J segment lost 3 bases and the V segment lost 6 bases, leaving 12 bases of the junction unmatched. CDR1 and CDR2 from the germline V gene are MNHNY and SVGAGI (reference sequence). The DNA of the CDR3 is TGTGCCAGCAGGGGGCTCGGACAGGGCCAGAAAGAGACCCAGTACTTC. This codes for CASRGLGQGQKETQYF.

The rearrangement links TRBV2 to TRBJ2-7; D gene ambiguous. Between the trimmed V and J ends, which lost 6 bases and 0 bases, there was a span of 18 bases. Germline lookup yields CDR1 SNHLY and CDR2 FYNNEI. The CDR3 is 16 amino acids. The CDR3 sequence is CASRRTQTTNSYEQYF. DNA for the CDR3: TGTGCCAGCAGGCGAACGCAGACAACAAACTCCTACGAGCAGTACTTC.

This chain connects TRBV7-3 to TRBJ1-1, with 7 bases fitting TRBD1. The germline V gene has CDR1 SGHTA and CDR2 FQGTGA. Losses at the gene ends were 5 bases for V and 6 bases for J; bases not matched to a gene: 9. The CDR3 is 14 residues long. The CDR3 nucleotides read TGTGCCAGCAGCGCGTTGAGGACAGGCGCTGAAGCTTTCTTT. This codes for CASSALRTGAEAFF.

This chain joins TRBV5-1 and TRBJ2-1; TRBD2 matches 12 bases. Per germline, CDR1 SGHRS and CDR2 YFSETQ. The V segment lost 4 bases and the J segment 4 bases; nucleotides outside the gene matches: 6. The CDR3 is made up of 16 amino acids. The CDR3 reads CASSPKTSGGYNEQFF. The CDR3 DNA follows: TGCGCCAGCAGCCCAAAGACTAGCGGGGGTTACAATGAGCAGTTCTTC.

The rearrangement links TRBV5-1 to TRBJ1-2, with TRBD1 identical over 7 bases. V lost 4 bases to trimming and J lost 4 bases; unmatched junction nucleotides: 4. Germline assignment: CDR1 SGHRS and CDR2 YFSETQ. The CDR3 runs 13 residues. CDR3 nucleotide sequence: TGCGCCAGCAGCCTAGGGACAGTCTATGGCTACACCTTC. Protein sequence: CASSLGTVYGYTF.

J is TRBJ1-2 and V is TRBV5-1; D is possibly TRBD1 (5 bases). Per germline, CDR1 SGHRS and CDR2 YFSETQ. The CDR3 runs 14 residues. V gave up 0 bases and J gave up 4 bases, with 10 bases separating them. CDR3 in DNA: TGCGCCAGCAGCTTGGCAGGGATAGGCTATGGCTACACCTTC. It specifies CASSLAGIGYGYTF.

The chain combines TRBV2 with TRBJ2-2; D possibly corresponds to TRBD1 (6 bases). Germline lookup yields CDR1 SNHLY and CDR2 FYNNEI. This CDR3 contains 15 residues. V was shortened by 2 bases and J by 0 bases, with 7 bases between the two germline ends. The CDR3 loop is CASSERTANTGELFF. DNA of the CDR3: TGTGCCAGCAGTGAAAGGACAGCGAACACCGGGGAGCTGTTTTTT.

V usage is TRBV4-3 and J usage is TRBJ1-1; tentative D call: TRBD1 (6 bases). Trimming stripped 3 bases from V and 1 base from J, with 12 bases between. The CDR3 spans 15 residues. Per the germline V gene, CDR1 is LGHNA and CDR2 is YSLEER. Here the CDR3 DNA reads TGCGCCAGCAGCCAGAATAGGGGGGGGAACACTGAAGCTTTCTTT. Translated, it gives CASSQNRGGNTEAFF.

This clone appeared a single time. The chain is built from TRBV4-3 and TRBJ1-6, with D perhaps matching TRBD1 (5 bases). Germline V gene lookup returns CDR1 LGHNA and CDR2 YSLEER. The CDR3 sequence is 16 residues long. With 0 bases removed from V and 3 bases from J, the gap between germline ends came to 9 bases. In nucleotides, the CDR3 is TGCGCCAGCAGCCAAGATTGGGGACTCTATAATTCACCCCTCCACTTT. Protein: CASSQDWGLYNSPLHF.

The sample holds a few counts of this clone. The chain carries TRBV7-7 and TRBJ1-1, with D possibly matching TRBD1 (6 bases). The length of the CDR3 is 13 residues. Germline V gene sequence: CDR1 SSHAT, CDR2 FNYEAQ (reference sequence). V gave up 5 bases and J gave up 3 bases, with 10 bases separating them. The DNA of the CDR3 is TGTGCCAGCAGCATAGACAGGTACACTGAAGCTTTCTTT. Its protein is CASSIDRYTEAFF. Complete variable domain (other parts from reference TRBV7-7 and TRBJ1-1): GAGVSQSPRYKVTKRGQDVTLRCDPISSHATLYWYQQALGQGPEFLTYFNYEAQPDKSGLPSDRFSAERPEGSISTLTIQRTEQRDSAMYRCASSIDRYTEAFFGQGTRLTVV.